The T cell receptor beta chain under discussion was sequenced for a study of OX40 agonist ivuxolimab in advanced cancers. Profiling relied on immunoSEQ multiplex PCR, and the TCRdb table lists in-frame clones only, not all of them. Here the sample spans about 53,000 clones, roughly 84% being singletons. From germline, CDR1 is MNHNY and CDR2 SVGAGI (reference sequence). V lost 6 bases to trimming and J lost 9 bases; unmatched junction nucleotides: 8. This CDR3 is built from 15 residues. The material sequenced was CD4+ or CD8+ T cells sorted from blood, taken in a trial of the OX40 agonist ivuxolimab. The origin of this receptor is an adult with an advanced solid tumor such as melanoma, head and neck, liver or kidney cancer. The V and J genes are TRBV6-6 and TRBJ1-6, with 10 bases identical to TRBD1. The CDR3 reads CASRTGGRGSSPLHF. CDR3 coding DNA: TGTGCCAGCAGGACAGGGGGCAGGGGGAGTTCACCCCTCCACTTT.